Listed here are 21 T cell receptor beta chains from one sample, sequenced in a study of T cells in Graves' hyperthyroidism and ophthalmopathy. TCR beta CDR3 sequences were amplified from RNA transcripts. First-round RT-PCR with HTBI primers amplified the TCR CDR3 region. A single record per CDR3 protein comes from TCRdb applying MiXCR to the multiplex PCR reads. The table has about 260,000 distinct CDR3 sequences, about 16% seen once; the top ten hold about 29%. The sequencing sample was made of blood. The receptors shown here come from a young woman with Graves' ophthalmopathy.

This clonotype showed up many times. The chain joins TRBV9 to TRBJ2-1; 9 bases match TRBD1. Per the germline V gene, CDR1 is SGDLS and CDR2 is YYNGEE. The CDR3 contains 13 residues. V lost 3 bases, J lost 10 bases, and 5 bases stayed unmatched. The CDR3 spells CASSADRGREQFF. Here the CDR3 DNA reads TGTGCCAGCAGCGCGGACAGGGGAAGGGAGCAGTTCTTC.

V usage is TRBV4-1 and J usage is TRBJ2-1; weak D call: TRBD1 (6 bases). CDR1 and CDR2 (germline): MGHRA, YSYEKL. V was pared by 9 bases and J by 1 base, with 19 bases between. The CDR3 sequence is 16 residues long. This CDR3 is CASLEKEGVSYNEQFF. CDR3 sequence (DNA): TGCGCCAGTCTAGAGAAAGAGGGGGTATCCTACAATGAGCAGTTCTTC.

This clonotype was recorded at least ten times. The V and J genes are TRBV4-1 and TRBJ2-3; no firm D call. V lost 6 bases to trimming and J lost 5 bases, with 15 bases between them. Germline loops: CDR1 MGHRA, CDR2 YSYEKL. The CDR3 runs to 14 residues. In DNA, the CDR3 is TGCGCCAGCAGGCACATGGGCAGTCAAGATACGCAGTATTTT. This sequence encodes CASRHMGSQDTQYF.

This clonotype was picked up many times. The chain joins TRBV28 to TRBJ2-7; weak D call: TRBD1 (7 bases). This CDR3 comprises 15 residues. Looked up from germline, CDR1 is MDHEN and CDR2 is SYDVKM. Trimming stripped 5 bases from V and 2 bases from J, with 16 bases between. The CDR3 DNA reads as TGTGCCAGCAGTGCCACTTCAGGGGGGACCTACGAGCAGTACTTC. Protein: CASSATSGGTYEQYF.

This clonotype has ten or more counts. The V and J genes are TRBV18 and TRBJ2-5, with 7 positions matching TRBD2. The CDR3 covers 14 residues. V shed 0 bases, J shed 5 bases, and the junction held 3 bases outside the gene matches. The germline gives CDR1 KGHSH, CDR2 LQKENI. CDR3 sequence: CASSPPSGRETQYF. The CDR3 coding sequence is TGTGCCAGCTCACCACCGTCCGGGAGGGAGACCCAGTACTTC.

This clonotype came up many times. The chain carries TRBV27 and TRBJ2-5, with D hard to call. Deletions cut 6 bases from V and 5 bases from J, with 13 bases between. This CDR3 spans 13 amino acids. CDR1 and CDR2 from the germline V gene are MNHEY and SMNVEV (reference sequence). The CDR3 DNA is TGTGCCAGCAGCCCCTCTTATAGGGAGACCCAGTACTTC. Its translation is CASSPSYRETQYF.

At least ten counts were recorded for this clonotype. This sequence joins TRBV9 and TRBJ2-3, with 11 bases matching TRBD2. J lost 2 bases, V lost 4 bases, and 6 bases had no gene match. The germline V gene encodes CDR1 SGDLS and CDR2 YYNGEE. The CDR3 consists of 16 residues. The CDR3 DNA is TGTGCCAGCAGCACCATAGCGGGAGGGCCCACAGATACGCAGTATTTT. Amino acid sequence: CASSTIAGGPTDTQYF. Using reference TRBV9 and TRBJ2-3 for the parts outside the CDR3, the full variable domain is DSGVTQTPKHLITATGQRVTLRCSPRSGDLSVYWYQQSLDQGLQFLIQYYNGEERAKGNILERFSAQQFPDLHSELNLSSLELGDSALYFCASSTIAGGPTDTQYFGPGTRLTVL.

This clonotype was picked up a small number of times. V is TRBV4-1 and J is TRBJ2-2; D remains ambiguous. Per germline, CDR1 MGHRA and CDR2 YSYEKL. The germline V and J ends were trimmed by 0 bases and 1 base, with 9 bases remaining between them. CDR3 length equals 16 residues. CDR3 amino acids: CASSQEASLNTGELFF. The CDR3 coding sequence is TGCGCCAGCAGCCAAGAGGCGTCGTTGAACACCGGGGAGCTGTTTTTT.

This clonotype was seen repeatedly, ten times or more. The chain carries TRBV7-8 and TRBJ1-1, with no clear D. The CDR3 has 14 amino acids. Germline CDR1 and CDR2: SGHVS and FQNEAQ. V was cut by 2 bases and J by 2 bases, with 9 bases left in between. CDR3 sequence: CASSLLSDNTEAFF. The CDR3 DNA is TGTGCCAGCAGCTTACTTTCGGACAACACTGAAGCTTTCTTT.

This clonotype was detected ten times or more. The chain combines TRBV5-1 with TRBJ2-3; 11 nucleotides line up with TRBD2. The trim removed 4 bases at V and 4 bases at J, leaving 5 bases unmatched. Looked up from germline, CDR1 is SGHRS and CDR2 is YFSETQ. The CDR3 totals 15 residues. CDR3 region: CASSLSGGAADTQYF. In DNA, the CDR3 is TGCGCCAGCAGCCTTAGCGGGGGGGCAGCAGATACGCAGTATTTT.

This clonotype was seen ten or more times. The chain employs TRBV20-1 and TRBJ2-7, with TRBD2 matching over 9 bases. The CDR3 loop spans 16 amino acids. From germline, CDR1 is DFQATT and CDR2 SNEGSKA (reference sequence). J gave up 5 bases and V 0 bases, and 11 bases lay outside the gene matches. CDR3: CSARDWGGRGMNEQYF. The CDR3 nucleotides read TGCAGTGCTAGAGATTGGGGCGGGAGGGGGATGAACGAGCAGTACTTC.

V is TRBV29-1 and J is TRBJ2-2; TRBD2 matches 9 bases. From germline, CDR1 is SQVTM and CDR2 ANQGSEA. Trimming cost V 3 bases and J 7 bases; bases outside gene matches: 12. This CDR3 is 16 amino acids long. Written as DNA, the CDR3 is TGCAGCGTTGAGGATGGCCAGCGGGGGGCGGTCGGGGAGCTGTTTTTT. This gives the protein CSVEDGQRGAVGELFF.

This clonotype was recorded many times. The chain couples TRBV28 to TRBJ1-1, with D perhaps matching TRBD1 (5 bases). Per germline, CDR1 MDHEN and CDR2 SYDVKM. CDR3 length: 16 amino acids. Trimming pared 0 bases from V and 1 base from J, leaving 12 bases between. The chain's CDR3 is CASSLWYGTANTEAFF. CDR3 sequence (DNA): TGTGCCAGCAGTTTATGGTACGGGACGGCGAACACTGAAGCTTTCTTT.

In its sample, this clonotype was seen many times. The CDR3 nucleotides read TGTGCCAGCAGCATTAATTCGAGGGGGGCCAACGTCCTGACTTTC. This sequence encodes CASSINSRGANVLTF. The chain uses TRBV28 and TRBJ2-6; D is ambiguous. Per germline, CDR1 MDHEN and CDR2 SYDVKM. Trimming left V 6 bases short and J 4 bases short, with 13 bases between. This CDR3 has 15 amino acids.

This clonotype was seen ten or more times. V gene TRBV6-1 combines with J gene TRBJ1-2; TRBD1 matches at 7 bases. Looked up from germline, CDR1 is MNHNS and CDR2 is SASEGT. This CDR3 is 15 amino acids long. With V trimmed by 6 bases and J by 4 bases, 11 bases remained unmatched. The CDR3 DNA follows: TGTGCCAGCAGCCCACAGGGGCCGCTGCTCTATGGCTACACCTTC. This sequence encodes CASSPQGPLLYGYTF.

The rearrangement uses TRBV7-9 and TRBJ2-3, with TRBD2 matching 11 bases. Trimming removed 0 bases from V and 4 bases from J; junction bases left unmatched: 3. From germline, CDR1 is SEHNR and CDR2 FQNEAQ (reference sequence). This CDR3 has 16 amino acids. CDR3 protein: CASSLASGRAPDTQYF. CDR3 bases: TGTGCCAGCAGCTTAGCTAGCGGGAGGGCCCCAGATACGCAGTATTTT. Variable domain in full (rest from reference TRBV7-9 and TRBJ2-3): DTGVSQNPRHKITKRGQNVTFRCDPISEHNRLYWYRQTLGQGPEFLTYFQNEAQLEKSRLLSDRFSAERPKGSFSTLEIQRTEQGDSAMYLCASSLASGRAPDTQYFGPGTRLTVL.

This clonotype was detected many times. The V and J genes are TRBV9 and TRBJ2-7; 8 bases line up with TRBD2. Trimming removed 4 bases from V and 2 bases from J; junction bases left unmatched: 8. CDR3 length: 15 residues. Germline CDR1 reads SGDLS; CDR2 reads YYNGEE. This chain's CDR3 is CASSLMLAGPYEQYF. The DNA of the CDR3 is TGTGCCAGCAGCCTCATGCTAGCGGGCCCCTACGAGCAGTACTTC.

This clonotype has just one count. A much larger clone differs by one base, so this may be a read error. J is TRBJ2-5 and V is TRBV19, with a weak D call TRBD2 (5 bases). This CDR3 is 13 amino acids long. The germline CDR1 and CDR2 sequences are LNHDA and SQIVND (reference sequence). The CDR3 loop reads CASSATRSETQHF. The CDR3 nucleotides read TGTGCCAGTAGTGCCACTAGGTCGGAGACCCAGCACTTC.

This clonotype was observed at least ten times. V gene TRBV18 combines with J gene TRBJ2-2, with 10 nucleotides matching TRBD2. J lost 8 bases, V lost 3 bases, and 9 bases had no gene match. CDR1 and CDR2 (germline): KGHSH, LQKENI. The CDR3 is 16 amino acids. CDR3 DNA: TGTGCCAGCTCACCGGGCGCTAGCGGGAGAACTGGGGAGCTGTTTTTT. Protein sequence: CASSPGASGRTGELFF.

This clonotype was recorded many times. The J gene is TRBJ2-1, the V gene TRBV28, with TRBD2 identical over 10 bases. Trimming took 6 bases from V and 8 from J; bases not matched to a gene: 7. The CDR3 runs 14 residues. CDR1 MDHEN and CDR2 SYDVKM come from the germline V gene. This CDR3 reads CASRLAGYSDEQFF. CDR3 coding DNA: TGTGCCAGCAGACTAGCGGGGTACAGCGATGAGCAGTTCTTC.

This clonotype was observed at least ten times. The chain joins TRBV18 to TRBJ2-3; no clear D. V was clipped by 3 bases and J by 3 bases, with 4 bases between them. Germline CDR1 KGHSH, CDR2 LQKENI. CDR3 length: 12 residues. The CDR3 coding sequence is TGTGCCAGCTCACCGAAAACAGATACGCAGTATTTT. This codes for CASSPKTDTQYF.